This TCR beta chain appears in the sequencing data of a study of cytomegalovirus exposure and HLA in healthy donors. Findings and caveats of the study: With further analysis later on, most CMV-associated TCR beta chains appeared HLA-restricted. DRB1 showed the most TCR associations and HLA-C the fewest in a later analysis, as rates varied by HLA locus. In vitro testing confirmed a few CMV-associated chains as specific for CMV antigens.

Donors had nominal health at sampling but likely had unrecorded immune exposures. CDR3 length: 13 amino acids. Germline V CDR1 and CDR2: MNHEY, SMNVEV (reference sequence). V was shortened by 3 bases and J by 3 bases, with 8 bases between the two germline ends. The PCR was carried out with 60 Vbeta primers and 13 Jbeta primers. The data were produced by immunoSEQ multiplex PCR, yet TCRdb's version contains in-frame clones alone and is incomplete. This table holds under 200,000 clones, roughly 76% found once. Comment on this clone: The antigen remains undetermined.

Sequencing used PBMCs. The TCR originated in a human donor in good health. The chain joins TRBV27 to TRBJ1-2; D is unresolved. The CDR3 spells CASSFSRDYGYTF. In nucleotides, the CDR3 is TGTGCCAGCAGTTTCTCACGGGACTATGGCTACACCTTC.